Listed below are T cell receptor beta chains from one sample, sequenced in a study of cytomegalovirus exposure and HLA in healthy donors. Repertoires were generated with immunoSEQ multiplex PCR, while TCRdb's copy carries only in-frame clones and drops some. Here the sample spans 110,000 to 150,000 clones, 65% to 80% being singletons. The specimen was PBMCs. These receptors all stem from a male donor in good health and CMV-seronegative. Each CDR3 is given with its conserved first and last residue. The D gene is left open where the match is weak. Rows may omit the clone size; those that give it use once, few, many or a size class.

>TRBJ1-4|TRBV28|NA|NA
CASSLSIEKLFF
TGTGCCAGCAGTTTATCCATTGAAAAACTGTTTTTT
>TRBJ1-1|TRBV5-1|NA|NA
CASSLDQEAFF
TGCGCCAGCAGCTTGGACCAGGAAGCTTTCTTT
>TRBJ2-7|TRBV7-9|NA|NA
CSSSLGDKGRLDF
TGTTCCAGCAGCTTAGGGGACAAAGGGCGTTTGGACTTC
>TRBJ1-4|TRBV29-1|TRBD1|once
CSVPGTGVEKLFF
TGCAGCGTTCCTGGGACAGGGGTGGAAAAACTGTTTTTT
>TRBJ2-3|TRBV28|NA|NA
CASSLTVPDTQYF
TGTGCCAGCAGTTTAACGGTTCCAGATACGCAGTATTTT
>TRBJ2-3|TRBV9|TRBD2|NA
CASSSLAGGSTDTQYF
TGTGCCAGCAGCTCACTAGCGGGGGGCAGCACAGATACGCAGTATTTT
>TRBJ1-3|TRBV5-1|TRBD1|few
CASRFEGQPGNTIYF
TGCGCCAGCAGATTTGAGGGACAGCCTGGAAACACCATATATTTT
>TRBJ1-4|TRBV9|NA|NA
CASSVAPGGNEKLFF
TGTGCCAGCAGCGTAGCCCCCGGGGGTAATGAAAAACTGTTTTTT
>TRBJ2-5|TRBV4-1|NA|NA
CASSQVQPTSETQYF
TGCGCCAGCAGCCAAGTACAGCCAACGTCGGAGACCCAGTACTTC
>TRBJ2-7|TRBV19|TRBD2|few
CASSIGGGPDEQYF
TGTGCCAGTAGTATCGGGGGAGGGCCGGACGAGCAGTACTTC
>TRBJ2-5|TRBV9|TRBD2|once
CASSLRGREGTQYF
TGTGCCAGCAGCCTACGAGGGCGGGAGGGGACCCAGTACTTC
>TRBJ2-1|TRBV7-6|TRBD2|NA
CASSSTSGGRGEQFF
TGTGCCAGCAGCTCGACTAGCGGGGGGAGGGGCGAGCAGTTCTTC
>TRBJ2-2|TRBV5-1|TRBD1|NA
CASSLWTGGTGELFF
TGCGCCAGCAGCTTGTGGACAGGGGGAACCGGGGAGCTGTTTTTT
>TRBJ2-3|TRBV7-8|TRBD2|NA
CASSLGTSGTAQYF
TGTGCCAGCAGCTTAGGGACTAGCGGGACCGCGCAGTATTTT
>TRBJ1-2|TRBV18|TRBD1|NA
CASSPVTGGYGYTF
TGTGCCAGCTCACCCGTGACAGGGGGCTATGGCTACACCTTC
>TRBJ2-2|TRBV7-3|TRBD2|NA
CASSLVGLAGTGELFF
TGTGCCAGCAGCCTCGTGGGCCTAGCGGGCACCGGGGAGCTGTTTTTT
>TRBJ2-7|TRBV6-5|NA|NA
CASSYRGTGQYF
TGTGCCAGCAGTTACCGGGGAACCGGGCAGTACTTC
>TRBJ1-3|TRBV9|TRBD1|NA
CASSVVDRGRGGNTIYF
TGTGCCAGCAGCGTAGTGGACAGGGGGCGCGGTGGAAACACCATATATTTT
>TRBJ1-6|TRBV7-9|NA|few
CASSFGGSPLHF
TGTGCCAGCAGCTTCGGGGGTTCACCCCTCCACTTT
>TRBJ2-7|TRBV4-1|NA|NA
CASSHRQVSSYEQYF
TGCGCCAGCAGCCACCGACAGGTCAGCTCCTACGAGCAGTACTTC
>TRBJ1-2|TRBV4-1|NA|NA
CASSQGSDGYGYTF
TGCGCCAGCAGCCAAGGAAGCGACGGGTATGGCTACACCTTC
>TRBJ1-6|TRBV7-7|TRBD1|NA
CASSLGPDLSPPRDRNSPLHF
TGTGCTAGCAGCTTAGGGCCCGACCTCTCCCCCCCACGGGACAGAAATTCACCCCTCCACTTT
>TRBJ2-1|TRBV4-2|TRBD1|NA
CASSRPGQGGNEQFF
TGTGCCAGCAGCCGACCGGGACAGGGGGGCAATGAGCAGTTCTTC
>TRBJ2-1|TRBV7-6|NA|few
CASSLGSDPGDEQFF
TGTGCCAGCAGCTTAGGTTCCGACCCAGGGGATGAGCAGTTCTTC
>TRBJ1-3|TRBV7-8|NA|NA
CASSHPPGSGNTIYF
TGTGCCAGCAGCCACCCTCCAGGGTCTGGAAACACCATATATTTT
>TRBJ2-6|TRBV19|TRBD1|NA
CASRSPGQISGANVLTF
TGTGCCAGTAGGTCCCCGGGACAGATCTCTGGGGCCAACGTCCTGACTTTC
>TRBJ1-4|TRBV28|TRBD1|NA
CASSSPGQVATNEKLFF
TGTGCCAGCAGCTCCCCAGGACAGGTAGCAACTAATGAAAAACTGTTTTTT
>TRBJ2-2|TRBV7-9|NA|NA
CASSLGWGGTGELFF
TGTGCCAGCAGCTTAGGCTGGGGCGGCACCGGGGAGCTGTTTTTT
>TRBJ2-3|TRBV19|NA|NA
CASTSTSTDTQYF
TGTGCCAGTACCTCCACTAGCACAGATACGCAGTATTTT
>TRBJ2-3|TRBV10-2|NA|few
CASSERETDTQYF
TGCGCCAGCAGTGAGCGGGAGACAGATACGCAGTATTTT
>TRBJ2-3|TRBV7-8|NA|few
CASTSGVDTQYF
NA
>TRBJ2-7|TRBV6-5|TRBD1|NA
CASSRTGKPYEQYF
TGTGCCAGCAGCAGGACAGGGAAACCCTACGAGCAGTACTTC